This T cell receptor (beta chain) derives from a study of T cells in Graves' hyperthyroidism and ophthalmopathy (dated 2019 in TCRdb). In the study overall: Peripheral blood was collected at initial diagnosis, before any treatment. To identify distinguishing TCR V-J signatures, a discovery cohort of about 95 patients was used, comprising some 45 with Graves' ophthalmopathy and roughly 60 with stable Graves' hyperthyroidism. Prospective prediction of ophthalmopathy was tested in an independent validation cohort of under 20 hyperthyroidism patients and approximately 17 patients who later progressed to ophthalmopathy. The roughly 90 discovery patients were divided at random into training and test sets in a 7:3 ratio. The study also compared thyroid tissue and blood T-cell repertoires from more than 5 Graves' hyperthyroidism patients. Following sampling, methimazole starting at 30 mg daily was given to hyperthyroidism patients, and high-dose intravenous methylprednisolone was given to ophthalmopathy patients. According to the paper, TCR Vbeta CDR3 sequencing was carried out on 135 peripheral blood samples, which came from about 45 ophthalmopathy, 70 to 80 hyperthyroidism and about 17 progressor patients.

Ten or more counts support this clonotype. The antigen this receptor binds is unknown. Base qualities are not at hand, and no much larger clone is one base apart. The junction shows trimming of 11 bases on V and 4 bases on J, plus 14 bases between the germline ends. The CDR3 spans 12 residues, from the cysteine through the phenylalanine. The retained sequence is limited to the CDR3, 36 bases, with the frame set at the first base. CDR1 MNHEY and CDR2 SMNVEV are derived from the germline V gene (reference sequence). Amplification of TCR beta CDR3 regions was carried out from RNA transcripts. A first-round RT-PCR of the TCR CDR3 used the HTBI primer set with the Qiagen OneStep RT-PCR kit. Libraries were constructed in a second round of multiplex PCR, after which size selection and purification were carried out. Sequencing of the libraries was done on an Illumina HiSeq2000 using paired-end 100 bp reads. Processing in the source paper ran as follows. SOAPnuke was used to process the raw data, with reads discarded if the reads contained adapters or uncalled bases, had a mean Phred below 15, or lacked an exact constant-primer or identifier match. COPE v1.2.5 was used to merge high-quality paired reads, and clonotypes were defined as unique nucleotide sequences. Clonotypes were aligned to IMGT TRBV, TRBD and TRBJ reference segments using MiTCR v1.1. Analysis was restricted to V-J combinations with a frequency above 0.0001, which covered about 99% of repertoires. A TCS score was defined as the ratio between F50 (clonal expansion) and ExV (chaos), using BLOSUM62-based TCRdist between CDR3 peptides within each V-J. Welch's t-statistics and random forest reduced around 550 V-J features to about 13, which were used in a naive Bayes classifier (R e1071). The raw public data were reprocessed by TCRdb itself: fastp quality trimming at Q25, MiXCR clonotype calling, in-frame beta chains only. Each entry is one CDR3 protein sequence, shown with its most common DNA and genes. What appears here as the V and J calls and clone size reflects TCRdb's work, not the paper's. Present in this sample are approximately 590,000 distinct CDR3 sequences, 15% to 18% of which were seen just once. Jointly, the top ten make up approximately 7.4% of the sample.

Stable Graves' hyperthyroidism was defined as no progression to ophthalmopathy during 18 months of follow-up. The hyperthyroidism patients were between 18 and 65 years old and newly diagnosed, with a disease duration of less than 2 months. Any patient with an uncontrolled infection, another autoimmune disease, pregnancy or lactation was excluded. Diagnoses were established on the basis of clinical symptoms, serum thyroxine and TRAb, thyroid ultrasound, and orbital computed tomography. PBMCs were separated from 7.5 to 10 ml of fresh peripheral blood using Ficoll-Paque density gradient centrifugation. Total RNA was extracted with Trizol reagent, and quality was checked on an Agilent 2100 Bioanalyzer. The research as a whole found: Sample size was not statistically predetermined, and investigators were not blinded to group allocation. In validation, progression to ophthalmopathy was predicted by the model with 55% to 71% sensitivity and 72.22% specificity, a median of roughly six months before onset. In cross-validation, a model built on a 13 V-J signature told ophthalmopathy apart from stable hyperthyroidism with 87.88% sensitivity and 81% to 82% specificity, and in testing the same model reached 80%/75%. Most expanded thyroid clonotypes (frequency above 0.001) were also found in blood, which suggests that blood repertoires may mirror thyroid immune responses.

Material for sequencing was blood. The rearranged chain carries TRBV27 and TRBJ1-1; the D gene is perhaps TRBD1, from 6 matching bases. This TCR derives from a woman between 25 and 40 years old with Graves' hyperthyroidism. Here the CDR3 is given as CAVQGLGTEAFF. The DNA is as follows: TGTGCCGTACAGGGTTTGGGCACTGAAGCTTTCTTT.